A selection of T cell receptor beta chains follows, all from one sample in a study of blood T cell repertoires in COVID-19. Clones were sequenced by immunoSEQ multiplex PCR, and TCRdb holds only the in-frame ones, with some missing. The data show about 250,000 clones, roughly 88% seen once. The material sequenced was peripheral blood. Every receptor here comes from a man older than 75 with acute or convalescent COVID-19. Both conserved end residues are part of each CDR3.

CDR3 length,V gene,J gene,CDR3 protein
17,TRBV5-1,TRBJ2-3,CASSWRGLELSTDTQYF
14,TRBV3-1/TRBV3-2,TRBJ2-3,CASSPGLGPDTQYF
14,TRBV19,TRBJ1-1,CASSIDGRGTEAFF
16,TRBV11-2,TRBJ2-2,CASSPPGEDDTGELFF
17,TRBV4-2,TRBJ1-5,CASSQEARGRGNQPQHF
16,TRBV7-6,TRBJ2-1,CASSGGLAGGGNEQFF
16,TRBV9,TRBJ1-1,CASSVGSHRVSTEAFF
14,TRBV7-9,TRBJ1-1,CASSSTGGRTEAFF
14,TRBV5-4,TRBJ2-7,CASSLVQGSHEQYF
18,TRBV3-1/TRBV3-2,TRBJ1-3,CASSQSGAGQLSGNTIYF
15,TRBV7-7,TRBJ2-5,CASSPLQSREETQYF
15,TRBV5-4,TRBJ2-2,CASSSGGLDTGELFF
14,TRBV7-2,TRBJ1-4,CASSRGGGNEKLFF
15,TRBV5-6,TRBJ2-1,CASSLRGRSYNEQFF
14,TRBV18,TRBJ1-5,CASSPQQGDQPQHF
15,TRBV5-1,TRBJ1-1,CASSLGQGHQTEAFF
14,TRBV18,TRBJ1-1,CASSLQGTDTEAFF
14,TRBV28,TRBJ1-5,CASSFRGLGQPQHF
14,TRBV18,TRBJ2-7,CASSQISGVYEQYF
14,TRBV5-1,TRBJ2-7,CASSLMGSTGEQYF
17,TRBV19,TRBJ2-1,CASSMSSGRYSYNEQFF
14,TRBV15,TRBJ2-3,CATSRVGSTDTQYF
14,TRBV10-3,TRBJ1-6,CAISESLGEGPLHF
13,TRBV7-9,TRBJ1-2,CASTREGARGYTF
18,TRBV6-2/TRBV6-3,TRBJ1-5,CASSYRSGQFYSNQPQHF
13,TRBV6-1,TRBJ2-7,CASSEPGPYEQYF
15,TRBV3-1/TRBV3-2,TRBJ1-3,CASSQTLSSGNTIYF
14,TRBV27,TRBJ2-5,CASSLDQGRETQYF
15,TRBV6-6,TRBJ1-2,CASSQGQPFNYGYTF
13,TRBV2,TRBJ2-7,CASNRQGAGEQYF
18,TRBV11-2,TRBJ1-1,CASTPTPGQGAMNTEAFF
16,TRBV27,TRBJ1-3,CASSLYPKPSGNTIYF
16,TRBV5-1,TRBJ2-7,CASSSLAETSQYEQYF
17,TRBV14,TRBJ1-3,CASSQEARGQSGNTIYF
13,TRBV2,TRBJ2-7,CASGGVFTYEQYF
15,TRBV6-4,TRBJ1-1,CASRESDGMNTEAFF
14,TRBV7-8,TRBJ2-1,CASKRVAEDNEQFF
18,TRBV7-7,TRBJ2-3,CASSQGQGLDGYTDTQYF
16,TRBV7-2,TRBJ1-1,CASSAVLGGGGTEAFF
12,TRBV19,TRBJ1-5,CASSMRDQPQHF
14,TRBV14,TRBJ1-2,CASSRLQQGNGYTF
17,TRBV10-3,TRBJ1-5,CAITGPWTGRRNQPQHF
13,TRBV12-3/TRBV12-4,TRBJ1-2,CASSQTVNYGYTF
17,TRBV19,TRBJ2-5,CASSIGGLAGEQETQYF
14,TRBV7-2,TRBJ2-2,CASSPRGYTGELFF
14,TRBV13,TRBJ2-5,CASSKDRGQETQYF
13,TRBV7-2,TRBJ1-2,CASSLDGNYGYTF
16,TRBV18,TRBJ1-3,CASSPRGLNSGNTIYF
13,TRBV12-3/TRBV12-4,TRBJ1-6,CASSWTGYSPLHF
15,TRBV5-4,TRBJ2-1,CASSLVLGGYNEQFF
16,TRBV6-6,TRBJ1-2,CASSSGQGTSNYGYTF
15,TRBV14,TRBJ2-1,CASSPLAGNDNEQFF
15,TRBV5-1,TRBJ2-7,CASSLRGQGAGEQYF